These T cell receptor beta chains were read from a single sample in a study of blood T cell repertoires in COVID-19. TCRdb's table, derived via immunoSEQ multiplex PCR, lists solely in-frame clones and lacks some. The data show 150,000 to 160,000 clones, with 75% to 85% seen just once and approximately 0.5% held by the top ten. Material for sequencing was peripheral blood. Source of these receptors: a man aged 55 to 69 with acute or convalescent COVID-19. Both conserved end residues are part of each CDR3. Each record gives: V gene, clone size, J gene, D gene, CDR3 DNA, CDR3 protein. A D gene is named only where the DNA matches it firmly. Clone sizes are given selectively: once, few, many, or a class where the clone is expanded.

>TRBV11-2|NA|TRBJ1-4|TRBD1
TGTGCCAAGGGACAGCGTAATGAAAAACTGTTTTTT
CAKGQRNEKLFF
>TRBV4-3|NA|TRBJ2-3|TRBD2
TGCGCCAGCAGCCGAATAGCGGGGGGAGATACGCAGTATTTT
CASSRIAGGDTQYF
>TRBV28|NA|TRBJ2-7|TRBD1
TGTGCCAGCAGTTTGGGGACAGGGCCTTACGAGCAGTACTTC
CASSLGTGPYEQYF
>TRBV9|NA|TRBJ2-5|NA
TGTGCCAGCAGTCGTACTAGCTCCCTGGGGACCCAGTACTTC
CASSRTSSLGTQYF
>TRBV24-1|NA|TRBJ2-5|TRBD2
TGTGCCACCAGTGGTGGACTAGCGGGAGGGCGGGCAGAGACCCAGTACTTC
CATSGGLAGGRAETQYF
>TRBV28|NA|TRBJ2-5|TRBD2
TGTGCCAGCAGTGTACTAGCGGGGCAAGAGACCCAGTACTTC
CASSVLAGQETQYF
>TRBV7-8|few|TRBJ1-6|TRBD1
TGTGCCAGCAGCCGAGACGCCGGGACAGGGAAGTCACCCCTCCACTTT
CASSRDAGTGKSPLHF
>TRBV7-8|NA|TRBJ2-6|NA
TGTGCCAGCAGCTTTGCAGGTCTAAGGGGGGCCAACGTCCTGACTTTC
CASSFAGLRGANVLTF
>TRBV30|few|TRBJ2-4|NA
TGTGCTCGGAGGGAAGTAAACATTCAGTACTTC
CARREVNIQYF
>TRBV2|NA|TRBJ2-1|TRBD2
TGTGCCAGCAGTGTTATGAGCGGGAGGCGTGAGCAGTTCTTC
CASSVMSGRREQFF